This entry lists 6 T cell receptor beta chains sequenced from one sample in a study of human T cells and chemical hapten exposure (dated by TCRdb to the early 2020s). The time point tag for this specimen amounts to: patch test 1, 2 weeks after DPC sensitization. Per the publication, the treatment or condition label means: therapeutic diphenylcyclopropenone sensitization with weekly scalp DPC. Libraries were constructed by RACE. Data came from a NextSeq 500. The raw public reads went through TCRdb reprocessing: fastp at Q25, MiXCR clone calling, in-frame beta chains kept. Each entry is one CDR3 protein sequence, shown with its most common DNA and genes. The sample profile shows around 71,000 distinct CDR3 sequences; 9.8% of them were found once. The top ten clones comprise roughly 3.3% of the sample. The input for sequencing was whole blood, taken in connection with sensitization to the hapten diphenylcyclopropenone (DPC). The receptors stem from a middle-aged woman with alopecia areata. Some clones in this sample may be carry-over from other donors' samples.

V is TRBV28 and J is TRBJ2-7; D uncertain. This CDR3 has 15 residues. Trimming removed 3 bases from V and 2 bases from J, with 14 bases in between. Germline assignment: CDR1 MDHEN and CDR2 SYDVKM. The CDR3 spells CASSFGHLPTYEQYF. CDR3 in DNA: TGTGCCAGCAGTTTCGGCCACTTACCAACCTACGAGCAGTACTTC.

This clonotype was detected ten times or more. The chain employs TRBV6-2 or TRBV6-3 and TRBJ1-1; a possible D gene is TRBD1 (6 bases). This CDR3 has 15 amino acids. The germline CDR1 and CDR2 sequences are MNHEY and SVGEGT. V was trimmed by 2 bases and J by 4 bases, leaving 14 bases between them. The CDR3 loop is CASSYLPQGTTEAFF. CDR3 sequence (DNA): TGTGCCAGCAGTTACCTCCCACAGGGTACCACTGAAGCTTTCTTT.

This sequence joins TRBV5-1 and TRBJ2-1; 11 bases agree with TRBD2. With V trimmed by 6 bases and J by 2 bases, 7 bases remained unmatched. Germline V gives CDR1 SGHRS, CDR2 YFSETQ. This CDR3 is 16 amino acids long. This CDR3 reads CASKLAGVSTYNEQFF. CDR3 DNA: TGCGCCAGCAAACTAGCGGGGGTGTCTACCTACAATGAGCAGTTCTTC.

In this sample, this clonotype turned up a few times. This chain's CDR3 is CASSVGSNYGYTF. The CDR3 DNA reads TGTGCCAGCAGCGTAGGGAGTAACTATGGCTACACCTTC. The chain employs TRBV28 and TRBJ1-2; D gene ambiguous. Germline V lookup: CDR1 MDHEN, CDR2 SYDVKM. This CDR3 has 13 amino acids. Trimming left V 6 bases short and J 1 base short, with 9 bases between.

The chain is built from TRBV6-5 and TRBJ2-3; 10 positions agree with TRBD1. The V and J ends lost 6 bases and 5 bases, in that order; junction bases with no gene match: 8. The CDR3 runs 15 residues. Per germline, CDR1 MNHEY and CDR2 SVGAGI. Here the CDR3 DNA reads TGTGCCAGCAGGCAGGGACAGGGGATGAGAGATACGCAGTATTTT. Encoded protein: CASRQGQGMRDTQYF.

This clonotype was seen ten or more times. The V gene is TRBV29-1, the J gene TRBJ1-1; possibly TRBD1 for D (5 bases). CDR3 size: 13 residues. V gave up 3 bases and J gave up 5 bases, with 13 bases separating them. CDR1 is SQVTM and CDR2 is ANQGSEA in the germline V gene. The CDR3 DNA follows: TGCAGCGTTGAGTGGGGGGGAAAGACTGAAGCTTTCTTT. Encoded protein: CSVEWGGKTEAFF.